These 16 T cell receptor beta chains came from one sample sequenced in a study of radiotherapy plus CTLA-4 blockade in lung cancer. The data were produced by immunoSEQ multiplex PCR, yet TCRdb's version contains in-frame clones alone and is incomplete. The sample holds tens of thousands of clones; around 86% are singletons and the top ten take about a sixth. The sample was peripheral blood, taken from a patient treated with radiotherapy plus ipilimumab. All receptors come from a human donor with non-small cell lung cancer that progressed on radiotherapy plus ipilimumab.

The chain combines TRBV11-1 with TRBJ2-5; D ambiguous. The CDR3 totals 11 residues. CDR1 SGHAT and CDR2 FQDESV come from the germline V gene (reference sequence). Trimming took off 2 bases at V and 5 bases at J, with 3 bases between the two ends. CDR3 loop: CASSLRETQYF. CDR3 nucleotide sequence: TGTGCCAGCAGCTTACGGGAGACCCAGTACTTC.

This chain joins TRBV7-2 and TRBJ2-7; TRBD2 aligns across 10 bases. Looked up from germline, CDR1 is SGHTA and CDR2 is FQGNSA. The CDR3 runs 15 residues. With V trimmed by 3 bases and J by 1 base, 3 bases remained unmatched. CDR3 bases: TGTGCCAGCAGCTTTACTAGCGGGAATTCCTACGAGCAGTACTTC. Translating it yields CASSFTSGNSYEQYF.

The gene calls are TRBV7-9 and TRBJ2-3; TRBD1 matches 7 bases. CDR3 length: 14 amino acids. With 7 bases clipped from V and 3 bases from J, the junction kept 7 bases outside the gene matches. CDR1 and CDR2 (germline): SEHNR, FQNEAQ (reference sequence). Here the CDR3 reads CASTRTGRTDTQYF. CDR3 bases: TGTGCCAGCACCCGGACAGGACGTACAGATACGCAGTATTTT.

The chain combines TRBV7-9 with TRBJ1-5; the D is unclear. Trimming took off 5 bases at V and 2 bases at J, with 7 bases between the two ends. The V gene's germline CDR1 is SEHNR and CDR2 FQNEAQ (reference sequence). The length of the CDR3 is 13 residues. In DNA form, the CDR3 reads TGTGCCAGCAGCCCCTTGGGCAATCAGCCCCAGCATTTT. Translating it yields CASSPLGNQPQHF.

The sample holds one count of this clone. The gene calls are TRBV19 and TRBJ2-7, with a weak D call TRBD1 (5 bases). V was pared by 5 bases and J by 4 bases, with 15 bases between. CDR1 and CDR2 (germline): LNHDA, SQIVND (reference sequence). The CDR3 is 14 amino acids. CDR3 sequence reads: CASSWAGKNYEQYF. As DNA, the CDR3 is TGTGCCAGTAGTTGGGCAGGGAAAAATTACGAGCAGTACTTC.

This chain links TRBV11-3 with TRBJ2-7, with 7 positions matching TRBD2. After removal of 1 base from V and 3 bases from J, the junction contained 3 bases not matched to a gene. Germline V gene lookup returns CDR1 SGHNT and CDR2 YENEEA. The CDR3 is 14 residues long. This CDR3 is CASSLGGGSYEQYF. For the CDR3, the DNA is TGTGCCAGCAGCTTAGGGGGCGGGAGCTACGAGCAGTACTTC.

V is TRBV7-2 and J is TRBJ2-1, with a possible D match to TRBD1 (6 bases). Germline assignment: CDR1 SGHTA and CDR2 FQGNSA. The V end was cut by 5 bases, the J end by 12 bases, with 11 bases between. The CDR3 contains 11 residues. CDR3 nucleotide sequence: TGTGCCAGCAGCCGACAGGTTCGGCAGTTCTTC. This gives the protein CASSRQVRQFF.

The chain is built from TRBV29-1 and TRBJ2-1, with TRBD2 matching 10 bases. Germline loops: CDR1 SQVTM, CDR2 ANQGSEA. This CDR3 has 15 amino acids. V was clipped by 3 bases and J by 6 bases; unmatched bases: 8. The CDR3: CSVDPGRTSGNEQFF. CDR3 DNA: TGCAGCGTTGATCCAGGGAGGACTAGCGGCAATGAGCAGTTCTTC.

The V and J genes are TRBV11-3 and TRBJ1-2; D is possibly TRBD1 (6 bases). The CDR3 runs 13 residues. The V and J ends lost 3 bases and 4 bases respectively, with 9 bases between them. Germline CDR1 is SGHNT and CDR2 is YENEEA. The CDR3 DNA reads TGTGCCAGCAGCTTGGTAGGGGGCTATGGCTACACCTTC. It encodes CASSLVGGYGYTF.

The chain employs TRBV30 and TRBJ1-5, with 7 bases identical to TRBD1. The CDR3 runs 15 residues. The germline gives CDR1 GTSNPN, CDR2 SVGIG (reference sequence). With 3 bases clipped from V and 0 bases from J, the junction kept 5 bases outside the gene matches. DNA for the CDR3: TGTGCCTGGAGACCAGGGGGGAATAGCAATCAGCCCCAGCATTTT. Translation: CAWRPGGNSNQPQHF.

The chain carries TRBV4-3 and TRBJ2-3; 12 positions match TRBD2. J lost 0 bases, V lost 1 base, and 8 bases had no gene match. The CDR3 totals 19 residues. Germline V gene lookup returns CDR1 LGHNA and CDR2 YSLEER. CDR3 sequence: CASSQAGLAGGPSTDTQYF. The DNA for the CDR3 is TGCGCCAGCAGCCAAGCTGGGCTAGCGGGAGGGCCTAGCACAGATACGCAGTATTTT.

This chain joins TRBV6-5 and TRBJ1-2; possible D gene TRBD1, 5 bases. Germline V lookup: CDR1 MNHEY, CDR2 SVGAGI. This CDR3 has 16 amino acids. V was pared by 0 bases and J by 4 bases, with 15 bases between. CDR3 nucleotides: TGTGCCAGCAGTTACTCGGGGGGGGACCCCAGCTATGGCTACACCTTC. It specifies CASSYSGGDPSYGYTF.

With regard to this clone: The junction departs from the called germline gene at one end, perhaps through a read error. This rearrangement joins TRBV7-7 to TRBJ2-5; D remains ambiguous. The CDR3 length is 13 residues. Germline-derived CDR1 and CDR2 are SSHAT and FNYEAQ (reference sequence). This CDR3 reads CASSLGLQETQYF. CDR3 DNA sequence: TGTGCTAGCAGCTTAGGCCTTCAAGAGACCCAGTACTTC.

The V call is TRBV7-9, the J call TRBJ2-1, with 11 bases lining up with TRBD1. Germline V lookup: CDR1 SEHNR, CDR2 FQNEAQ (reference sequence). The CDR3 consists of 16 residues. V shed 6 bases, J shed 8 bases, and the junction held 12 bases outside the gene matches. The CDR3 sequence: CASRASRDRGNDEQFF. The DNA for the CDR3 is TGTGCCAGCAGAGCATCCCGGGACAGGGGGAATGATGAGCAGTTCTTC.

This chain connects TRBV7-8 to TRBJ1-2; TRBD1 matches 7 bases. The CDR3 is 15 amino acids. Germline CDR1 is SGHVS and CDR2 is FQNEAQ. With 5 bases clipped from V and 0 bases from J, the junction kept 6 bases outside the gene matches. In DNA form, the CDR3 reads TGTGCCAGCAGCATAGGGACAGCTACTAACTATGGCTACACCTTC. It translates to CASSIGTATNYGYTF.

CDR3 loop: CASSLPVDYGYTF. CDR3 DNA sequence: TGTGCCAGCAGCTTACCAGTAGACTATGGCTACACCTTC. The chain recombines TRBV5-4 with TRBJ1-2; D gene unclear. The CDR3 length is 13 residues. CDR1 and CDR2 from the germline V gene are SGHNT and YYREEE (reference sequence). Trimming removed 2 bases from V and 3 bases from J, with 8 bases in between.